This TCR beta chain came from a study of blood T cells in healthy people across ages. Study-wide findings and caveats: A roughly linear age-dependent decrease characterized TCR beta diversity per million T cells.

Remarks on this clonotype: Antigen unknown.

For the second PCR, which ran for about 6 to 11 cycles, a sample-barcoded 5' primer and a J-beta primer mix were used. Every sample gave at least 3 million paired-end reads containing CDR3. TCRdb called the 5' RACE reads again in MiXCR, with one record for every CDR3 protein. The data show some 860,000 distinct CDR3 sequences, with roughly 50% seen just once and more than 25% held by the top ten. The specimen was blood. The source is a man in his forties in good health.

In DNA, the CDR3 is TGTGCCAGCAGCGCCAGAAGGGCGGGGGGAACCGATACGCAGTATTTT. It codes for CASSARRAGGTDTQYF. V gene TRBV7-9 combines with J gene TRBJ2-3; 8 bases match TRBD2. The V and J ends lost 5 bases and 6 bases, in that order; junction bases with no gene match: 13. This CDR3 is built from 16 residues. Per germline, CDR1 SEHNR and CDR2 FQNEAQ (reference sequence).